This T cell receptor (beta chain) was retrieved from a study of shared clonotypes between healthy human individuals. Researchers reported that CD8 memory united CD45RO+ cells with CCR7-negative CD45RA+ TemRA cells. The data were produced by immunoSEQ multiplex PCR, yet TCRdb's version contains in-frame clones alone and is incomplete. The repertoire holds under 350,000 clones, around 87% seen once, with around 15% in the top ten. The V gene's germline CDR1 is SNHLY and CDR2 FYNNEI. There are 13 residues in the CDR3. The V and J ends lost 6 bases and 7 bases respectively, with 13 bases between them. Whole-study findings and limits: Memory subsets generally showed smaller estimated richness than naive subsets did.

The table lists this clone with a few counts. What it recognizes is unknown. The receptor comes from a young man in good health. The V and J genes are TRBV2 and TRBJ2-1; tentative D call: TRBD2 (5 bases). The material sequenced was memory CD8+ T cells sorted from blood. Subset here: CD45RO+ cells pooled with CCR7-negative TemRA cells. CDR3 sequence: CASRLGVGNEQFF. CDR3 DNA: TGTGCCAGCAGACTAGGTGTTGGGAATGAGCAGTTCTTC.